These 27 T cell receptor beta chains share one sample of origin, sequenced in a study of blood T cell repertoires in COVID-19. Clones were read by immunoSEQ multiplex PCR, and TCRdb kept only the in-frame ones, dropping some. The sample has roughly 55,000 clones; roughly 79% are singletons. What was sequenced was peripheral blood. The receptor set was obtained from a man aged 60 to 75 with acute or convalescent COVID-19.

The rearrangement links TRBV5-8 to TRBJ2-5, with D perhaps TRBD2 (6 bases). CDR3 length equals 14 residues. Deletions cut 2 bases from V and 3 bases from J, with 11 bases between. The germline CDR1 and CDR2 sequences are SGHTS and YDEGEE. DNA for the CDR3: TGTGCCAGCAGCTTTAGCGGTACCAAAGAGACCCAGTACTTC. It is translated as CASSFSGTKETQYF.

Remarks on this clone: Additional DNA sequences in this sample encode the identical CDR3. The chain combines TRBV2 with TRBJ1-3; D perhaps matches TRBD1 (6 bases). The CDR3 has 13 amino acids. With 6 bases removed from V and 1 base from J, the gap between germline ends came to 7 bases. The germline V gene has CDR1 SNHLY and CDR2 FYNNEI. CDR3 amino acids: CASRQGSGNTIYF. In DNA, the CDR3 is TGTGCCAGCAGGCAGGGGTCTGGAAACACCATATATTTT. Combining the CDR3 with reference TRBV2 and TRBJ1-3 gives the whole variable domain EPEVTQTPSHQVTQMGQEVILRCVPISNHLYFYWYRQILGQKVEFLVSFYNNEISEKSEIFDDQFSVERPDGSNFTLKIRSTKLEDSAMYFCASRQGSGNTIYFGEGSWLTVV.

The V gene is TRBV6-6, the J gene TRBJ2-5; TRBD2 aligns across 8 bases. The length of the CDR3 is 15 residues. Trimming took 2 bases from V and 5 from J; bases not matched to a gene: 7. CDR1 MNHNY and CDR2 SVGAGI come from the germline V gene (reference sequence). Written as DNA, the CDR3 is TGTGCCAGCAGTTACGGTCCGGGGGGGCGGGAGACCCAGTACTTC. It translates to CASSYGPGGRETQYF.

The table lists this clone with a few counts. At one end, the junction sequence differs from germline, possibly due to a read error. The V call is TRBV12-3 or TRBV12-4, the J call TRBJ1-1; D call uncertain. This CDR3 region has 13 residues. The CDR3 DNA sequence: TGTGCCAGCAGAGAGCCGAAGAACGCTGAAGCTTTCTTT. This encodes CASREPKNAEAFF.

The chain is built from TRBV7-2 and TRBJ2-7; TRBD2 matches 10 bases. Losses at the gene ends were 4 bases for V and 1 base for J; bases not matched to a gene: 10. CDR3 length: 17 residues. Germline loops: CDR1 SGHTA, CDR2 FQGNSA. CDR3 loop: CASSSRNSGGASYEQYF. The CDR3 DNA reads as TGTGCCAGCAGCTCCAGAAACAGCGGGGGGGCGTCCTACGAGCAGTACTTC.

This sequence joins TRBV6-2 or TRBV6-3 and TRBJ1-5; TRBD1 might be the D (5 bases). The V gene's germline CDR1 is MNHEY and CDR2 SVGEGT. Trimming cost V 2 bases and J 7 bases, with 12 bases left between them. CDR3 length equals 14 residues. The CDR3 sequence is CASSYAQGNQPQHF. The CDR3 DNA reads as TGTGCCAGCAGTTACGCGCAGGGAAACCAGCCCCAGCATTTT.

This rearrangement joins TRBV12-5 to TRBJ1-4; unclear D gene. V was trimmed by 6 bases and J by 6 bases, leaving 14 bases between them. The CDR3 spans 14 residues. Looked up from germline, CDR1 is LGHNT and CDR2 is FRNRAP. The CDR3 sequence is CASGQSQAHEKLFF. Here the CDR3 DNA reads TGTGCTAGTGGCCAATCCCAAGCCCATGAAAAACTGTTTTTT.

J is TRBJ1-2 and V is TRBV5-1, with D perhaps matching TRBD1 (6 bases). Trimming cost V 4 bases and J 2 bases, with 15 bases left between them. The CDR3 extends over 15 amino acids. The germline gives CDR1 SGHRS, CDR2 YFSETQ. The CDR3 protein is CASSLRVQGNYGYTF. CDR3 in DNA: TGCGCCAGCAGCCTCCGGGTCCAGGGGAACTATGGCTACACCTTC. The entire variable domain, with the rest obtained from reference TRBV5-1 and TRBJ1-2, is as follows: KAGVTQTPRYLIKTRGQQVTLSCSPISGHRSVSWYQQTPGQGLQFLFEYFSETQRNKGNFPGRFSGRQFSNSRSEMNVSTLELGDSALYLCASSLRVQGNYGYTFGSGTRLTVV.

This chain uses TRBV30 with TRBJ1-4; D possibly corresponds to TRBD1 (5 bases). The V gene lost 2 bases and the J gene lost 2 bases, with 9 bases spanning the gap. Germline V gene data show CDR1 as GTSNPN and CDR2 as SVGIG (reference sequence). The CDR3 sequence is 14 residues long. The CDR3 loop is CAWSMAGTNEKLFF. The CDR3 nucleotides are TGTGCCTGGAGTATGGCAGGGACTAATGAAAAACTGTTTTTT.

This chain links TRBV19 with TRBJ2-2; D may be TRBD2 (6 bases). CDR1 and CDR2 from the germline V gene are LNHDA and SQIVND (reference sequence). This CDR3 comprises 15 residues. Deletions cut 8 bases from V and 5 bases from J, with 18 bases between. CDR3 loop: CASCSGLYGTGELFF. In DNA, the CDR3 is TGTGCCAGTTGCTCGGGACTTTACGGGACCGGGGAGCTGTTTTTT.

The J gene is TRBJ1-3, the V gene TRBV27; tentative D call: TRBD1 (5 bases). This CDR3 is built from 13 residues. Germline CDR1 MNHEY, CDR2 SMNVEV (reference sequence). V was clipped by 8 bases and J by 7 bases, with 15 bases between them. CDR3 sequence (DNA): TGTGCCAGCCATTCAGAGAAGGGGAACACCATATATTTT. Residues: CASHSEKGNTIYF.

J is TRBJ1-2 and V is TRBV2; 7 nucleotides agree with TRBD1. There are 12 residues in the CDR3. Per the germline V gene, CDR1 is SNHLY and CDR2 is FYNNEI. The V segment lost 5 bases and the J segment 9 bases; nucleotides outside the gene matches: 6. Here the CDR3 reads CASSYTGQSYTF. CDR3 in DNA: TGTGCCAGCAGTTATACGGGACAGAGCTACACCTTC.

The V call is TRBV28, the J call TRBJ1-5; no reliable D call. This CDR3 is 14 amino acids long. Germline V lookup: CDR1 MDHEN, CDR2 SYDVKM. V was cut by 10 bases and J by 0 bases, with 13 bases left in between. Written as DNA, the CDR3 is TGTGCCACCAATCCGGGTGATAGCAATCAGCCCCAGCATTTT. This gives the protein CATNPGDSNQPQHF.

This chain connects TRBV28 to TRBJ1-5, with a tentative D call TRBD1 (5 bases). The V end lost 2 bases, the J end lost 4 bases, and 12 bases lay between the germline ends. The CDR3 is 15 residues long. Germline V gives CDR1 MDHEN, CDR2 SYDVKM. Here the CDR3 reads CASSLGATGNQPQHF. CDR3 coding DNA: TGTGCCAGCAGTTTAGGGGCCACTGGGAATCAGCCCCAGCATTTT.

In its sample, this clone is medium-sized. The rearrangement joins TRBV28 to TRBJ2-7, with TRBD2 matching 11 bases. The CDR3 is 19 amino acids. With V trimmed by 4 bases and J by 0 bases, 14 bases remained unmatched. CDR1 and CDR2 from the germline V gene are MDHEN and SYDVKM. This CDR3 is CASSSPEGLAVTSSYEQYF. CDR3 coding DNA: TGTGCCAGCAGTTCCCCTGAGGGACTAGCGGTAACAAGCTCCTACGAGCAGTACTTC.

J is TRBJ2-1 and V is TRBV28, with TRBD2 matching 8 bases. The CDR3 sequence is 17 residues long. Germline-derived CDR1 and CDR2 are MDHEN and SYDVKM. J lost 1 base, V lost 3 bases, and 8 bases had no gene match. This CDR3 reads CASSFPSGGLSYNEQFF. The CDR3 DNA reads TGTGCCAGCAGTTTCCCCTCGGGGGGGCTATCCTACAATGAGCAGTTCTTC. The full variable domain, its missing parts supplied by reference TRBV28 and TRBJ2-1, is DVKVTQSSRYLVKRTGEKVFLECVQDMDHENMFWYRQDPGLGLRLIYFSYDVKMKEKGDIPEGYSVSREKKERFSLILESASTNQTSMYLCASSFPSGGLSYNEQFFGPGTRLTVL.

This clone has more than one count but fewer than ten. The chain has TRBV6-5 and TRBJ1-2; D perhaps matches TRBD1 (5 bases). The CDR3 has 15 amino acids. Per germline, CDR1 MNHEY and CDR2 SVGAGI. V was pared by 5 bases and J by 3 bases, with 16 bases between. The CDR3 nucleotides read TGTGCCAGCAGTCCCCGATTACAGGTCGACTATGGCTACACCTTC. Translation: CASSPRLQVDYGYTF.

This clone was seen more than once but under ten times. The chain is built from TRBV2 and TRBJ1-1; no clear D gene. Looked up from germline, CDR1 is SNHLY and CDR2 is FYNNEI. This CDR3 region has 14 residues. Trimming removed 10 bases from V and 4 bases from J, with 19 bases in between. The CDR3 loop reads CATYPLEIFTEAFF. The CDR3 DNA follows: TGTGCCACCTACCCACTGGAGATTTTCACTGAAGCTTTCTTT.

This chain joins TRBV14 and TRBJ2-7; the D is unclear. In germline, CDR1 is SGHDN, CDR2 FVKESK. CDR3 length: 16 amino acids. Deletions cut 1 base from V and 4 bases from J, with 17 bases between. The CDR3: CASSQGRTQNRYEQYF. CDR3 in DNA: TGTGCCAGCAGCCAAGGTAGAACCCAAAATCGGTACGAGCAGTACTTC.

The V and J genes are TRBV7-9 and TRBJ2-3; TRBD1 matches 10 bases. V lost 3 bases to trimming and J lost 2 bases; unmatched junction nucleotides: 11. Germline V CDR1 and CDR2: SEHNR, FQNEAQ (reference sequence). The CDR3 contains 18 residues. CDR3 sequence reads: CASSLGQGRTPVTDTQYF. The DNA of the CDR3 is TGTGCCAGCAGCTTGGGACAGGGGAGGACCCCGGTCACAGATACGCAGTATTTT.

The chain joins TRBV19 to TRBJ1-1; D perhaps matches TRBD1 (5 bases). The CDR3 is made up of 14 amino acids. The germline CDR1 and CDR2 sequences are LNHDA and SQIVND (reference sequence). The germline V and J ends were trimmed by 7 bases and 3 bases, with 15 bases remaining between them. CDR3 protein: CASKEGRRDTEAFF. Written as DNA, the CDR3 is TGTGCCAGTAAGGAGGGGAGGAGGGACACTGAAGCTTTCTTT. The entire variable domain, with the rest obtained from reference TRBV19 and TRBJ1-1, is as follows: DGGITQSPKYLFRKEGQNVTLSCEQNLNHDAMYWYRQDPGQGLRLIYYSQIVNDFQKGDIAEGYSVSREKKESFPLTVTSAQKNPTAFYLCASKEGRRDTEAFFGQGTRLTVV.

This clone was seen a few times. V gene TRBV5-1 combines with J gene TRBJ2-7; tentative D call: TRBD1 (6 bases). V gave up 1 base and J gave up 5 bases, with 10 bases separating them. The CDR3 consists of 13 residues. CDR1 and CDR2 from the germline V gene are SGHRS and YFSETQ. CDR3 residues: CASSLNRVHEQYF. The DNA of the CDR3 is TGCGCCAGCAGCTTGAACAGGGTCCACGAGCAGTACTTC.

V is TRBV5-1 and J is TRBJ1-1; 7 bases map to TRBD1. V was pared by 7 bases and J by 1 base, with 7 bases of the junction left unmatched. The CDR3 sequence is 14 residues long. Germline V lookup: CDR1 SGHRS, CDR2 YFSETQ. CDR3 sequence: CASGETGTNTEAFF. CDR3 in DNA: TGCGCCAGCGGAGAGACAGGGACGAACACTGAAGCTTTCTTT.

In its sample, this clone was seen once. The chain uses TRBV28 and TRBJ1-4; 10 positions match TRBD1. Germline V gene sequence: CDR1 MDHEN, CDR2 SYDVKM. V lost 6 bases, J lost 5 bases, and 3 bases stayed unmatched. The CDR3 spans 14 residues. The CDR3: CASRTGGGNEKLFF. The CDR3, as DNA: TGTGCCAGCAGGACAGGGGGCGGGAATGAAAAACTGTTTTTT. The full variable domain, completed using reference TRBV28 and TRBJ1-4, is DVKVTQSSRYLVKRTGEKVFLECVQDMDHENMFWYRQDPGLGLRLIYFSYDVKMKEKGDIPEGYSVSREKKERFSLILESASTNQTSMYLCASRTGGGNEKLFFGSGTQLSVL.

This chain uses TRBV7-8 with TRBJ1-3; D gene uncertain. Per the germline V gene, CDR1 is SGHVS and CDR2 is FQNEAQ. Trimming left V 5 bases short and J 7 bases short, with 9 bases between. This CDR3 has 12 amino acids. DNA for the CDR3: TGTGCCAGCAGCCCCCTCCGGAACACCATATATTTT. Translated, it gives CASSPLRNTIYF.

V usage is TRBV28 and J usage is TRBJ1-2; 8 bases map to TRBD1. The germline CDR1 and CDR2 sequences are MDHEN and SYDVKM. With V trimmed by 5 bases and J by 8 bases, 10 bases remained unmatched. The length of the CDR3 is 14 residues. The CDR3 loop is CASSTTGDPGGYTF. The CDR3 bases are TGTGCCAGCAGTACGACAGGGGACCCAGGGGGCTACACCTTC.

The chain uses TRBV6-1 and TRBJ2-2; D uncertain. The CDR3 is 14 residues long. Germline loops: CDR1 MNHNS, CDR2 SASEGT. With 2 bases removed from V and 1 base from J, the gap between germline ends came to 5 bases. CDR3 protein: CASSELGNTGELFF. The CDR3 nucleotides are TGTGCCAGCAGTGAACTCGGGAACACCGGGGAGCTGTTTTTT.